A selection of T cell receptor beta chains follows, all from one sample in a study of shared T cell receptors in the human thymus. Clones were sequenced by immunoSEQ multiplex PCR, and TCRdb holds only the in-frame ones, with some missing. Here the sample spans roughly 550,000 clones, about 84% being singletons. These same data were also listed under a study on human thymus T cells.

Specimen: thymocytes. These receptors originate from a boy younger than two with a congenital heart defect. Each CDR3 is given with its conserved first and last residue. A D gene is named only where the DNA matches it firmly. A clone size is listed for some rows: how often the clone was seen (once, few, many), or a class if it is expanded.

V gene	clone size	J gene	D gene	CDR3 DNA	CDR3 protein
TRBV27	once	TRBJ1-1	.	TGTGCCAGCAGTTTATCGGGGGGTAAGGAGGGTATACTGGAAGCTTTCTTT	CASSLSGGKEGILEAFF
TRBV13	.	TRBJ1-3	.	TGTGCCAGCAGCCTACGGGGGGTCTCTGGAAACACCATATATTTT	CASSLRGVSGNTIYF
TRBV27	.	TRBJ2-7	TRBD1	TGTGCCAGCAGACCCCTCCCAGTACCGACAGGGTTGGGCGAGCAGTACTTC	CASRPLPVPTGLGEQYF
TRBV6-6	.	TRBJ2-7	.	TGTGCCAGCAGTTACGCACGGAGGGAGCAGTACTTC	CASSYARREQYF
TRBV5-5	.	TRBJ1-4	TRBD1	TGTGCCAGCAGCTCCGGGACAGGAGCCTGGAAACTGTTTTTT	CASSSGTGAWKLFF
TRBV5-4	.	TRBJ2-7	TRBD2	TGTGCCAGCAGCTACGGACGGCGGACTAGCCCGGAATACGAGCAGTACTTC	CASSYGRRTSPEYEQYF
TRBV30	.	TRBJ2-3	.	TGTGCCTGGAGTGAGGGCGGGAGCACAGATACGCAGTATTTT	CAWSEGGSTDTQYF
TRBV5-1	.	TRBJ2-7	TRBD1	TGCGCCAGCAGCCTGGTTGGGACAGGGGTTGCGGGAGAGTCCTACGAGCAGTACTTC	CASSLVGTGVAGESYEQYF
TRBV18	.	TRBJ2-5	.	TGTGCCAGCTCACCACGGGCCAGGGAAGAGACCCAGTACTTC	CASSPRAREETQYF
TRBV28	.	TRBJ1-4	.	TGTGCCAGCAGTCAGGACAGCGCCGATGAAAAACTGTTTTTT	CASSQDSADEKLFF